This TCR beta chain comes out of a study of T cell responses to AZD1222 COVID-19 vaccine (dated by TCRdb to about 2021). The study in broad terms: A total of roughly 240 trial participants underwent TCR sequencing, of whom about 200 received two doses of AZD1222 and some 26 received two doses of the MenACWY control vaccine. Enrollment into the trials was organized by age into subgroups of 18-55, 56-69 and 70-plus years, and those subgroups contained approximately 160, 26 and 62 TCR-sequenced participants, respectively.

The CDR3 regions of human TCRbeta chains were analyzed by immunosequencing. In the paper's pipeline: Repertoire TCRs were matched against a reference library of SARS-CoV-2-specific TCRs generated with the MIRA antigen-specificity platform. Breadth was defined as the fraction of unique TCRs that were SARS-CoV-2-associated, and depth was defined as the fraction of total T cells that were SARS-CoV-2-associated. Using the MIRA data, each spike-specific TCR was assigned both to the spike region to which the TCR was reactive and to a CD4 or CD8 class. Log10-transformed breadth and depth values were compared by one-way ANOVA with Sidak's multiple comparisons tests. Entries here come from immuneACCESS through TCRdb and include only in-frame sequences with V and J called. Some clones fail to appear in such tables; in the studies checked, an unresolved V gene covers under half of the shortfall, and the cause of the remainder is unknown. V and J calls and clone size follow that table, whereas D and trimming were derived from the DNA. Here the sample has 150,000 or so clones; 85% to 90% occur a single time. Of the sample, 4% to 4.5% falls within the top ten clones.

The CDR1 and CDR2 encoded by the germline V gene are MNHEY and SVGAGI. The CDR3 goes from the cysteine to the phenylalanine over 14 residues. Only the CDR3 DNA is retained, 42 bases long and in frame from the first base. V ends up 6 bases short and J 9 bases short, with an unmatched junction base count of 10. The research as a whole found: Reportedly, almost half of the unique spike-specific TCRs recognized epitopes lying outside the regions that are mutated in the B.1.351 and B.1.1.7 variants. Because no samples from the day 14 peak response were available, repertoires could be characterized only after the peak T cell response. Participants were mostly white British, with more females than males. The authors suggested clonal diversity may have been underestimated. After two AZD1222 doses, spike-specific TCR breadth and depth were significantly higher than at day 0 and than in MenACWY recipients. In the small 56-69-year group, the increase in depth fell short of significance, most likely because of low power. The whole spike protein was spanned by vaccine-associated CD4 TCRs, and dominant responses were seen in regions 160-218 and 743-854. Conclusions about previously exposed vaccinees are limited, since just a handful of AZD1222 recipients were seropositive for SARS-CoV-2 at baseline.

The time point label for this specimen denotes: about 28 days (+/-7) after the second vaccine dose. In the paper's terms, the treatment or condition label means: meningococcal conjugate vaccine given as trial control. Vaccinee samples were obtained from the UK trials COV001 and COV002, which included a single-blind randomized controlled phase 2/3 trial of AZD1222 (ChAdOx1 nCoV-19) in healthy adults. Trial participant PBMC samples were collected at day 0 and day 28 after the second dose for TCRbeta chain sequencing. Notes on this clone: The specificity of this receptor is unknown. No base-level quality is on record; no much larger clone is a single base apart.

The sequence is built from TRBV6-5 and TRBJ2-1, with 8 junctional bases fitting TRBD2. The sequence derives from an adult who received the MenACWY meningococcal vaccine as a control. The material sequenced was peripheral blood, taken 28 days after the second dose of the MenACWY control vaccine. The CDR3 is CASRADRLASEQFF. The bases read TGTGCCAGCAGAGCAGATAGACTAGCGTCTGAGCAGTTCTTC.